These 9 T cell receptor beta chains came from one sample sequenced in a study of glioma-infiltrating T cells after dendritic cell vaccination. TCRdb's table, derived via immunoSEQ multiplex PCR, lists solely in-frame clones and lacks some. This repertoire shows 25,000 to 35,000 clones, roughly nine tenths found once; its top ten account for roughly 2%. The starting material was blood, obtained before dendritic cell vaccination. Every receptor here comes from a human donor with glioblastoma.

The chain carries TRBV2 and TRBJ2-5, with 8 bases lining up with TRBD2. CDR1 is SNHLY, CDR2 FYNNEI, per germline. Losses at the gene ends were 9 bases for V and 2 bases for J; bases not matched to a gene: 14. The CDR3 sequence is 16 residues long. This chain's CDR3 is CASSTVSGGPQETQYF. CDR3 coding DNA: TGTGCCAGTTCGACCGTGAGCGGGGGTCCACAAGAGACCCAGTACTTC. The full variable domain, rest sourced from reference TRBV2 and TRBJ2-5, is EPEVTQTPSHQVTQMGQEVILRCVPISNHLYFYWYRQILGQKVEFLVSFYNNEISEKSEIFDDQFSVERPDGSNFTLKIRSTKLEDSAMYFCASSTVSGGPQETQYFGPGTRLLVL.

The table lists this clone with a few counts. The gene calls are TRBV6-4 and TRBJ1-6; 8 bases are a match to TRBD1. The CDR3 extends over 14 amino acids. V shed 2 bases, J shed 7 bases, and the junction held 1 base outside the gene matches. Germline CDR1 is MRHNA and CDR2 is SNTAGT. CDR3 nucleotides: TGTGCCAGCAGTGACCGGGACAGGAATTCACCCCTCCACTTT. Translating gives CASSDRDRNSPLHF.

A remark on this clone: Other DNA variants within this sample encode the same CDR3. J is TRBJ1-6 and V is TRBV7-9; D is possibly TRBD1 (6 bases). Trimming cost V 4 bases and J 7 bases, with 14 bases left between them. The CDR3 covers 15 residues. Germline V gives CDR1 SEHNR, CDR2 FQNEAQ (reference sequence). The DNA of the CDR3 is TGTGCCAGCAGCTCGACCGGGACACCCAATTCACCCCTCCACTTT. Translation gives CASSSTGTPNSPLHF. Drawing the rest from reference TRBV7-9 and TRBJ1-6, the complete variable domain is DTGVSQNPRHKITKRGQNVTFRCDPISEHNRLYWYRQTLGQGPEFLTYFQNEAQLEKSRLLSDRFSAERPKGSFSTLEIQRTEQGDSAMYLCASSSTGTPNSPLHFGNGTRLTVT.

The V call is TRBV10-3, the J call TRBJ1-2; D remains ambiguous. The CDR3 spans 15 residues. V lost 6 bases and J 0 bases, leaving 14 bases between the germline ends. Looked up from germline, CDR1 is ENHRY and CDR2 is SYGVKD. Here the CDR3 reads CAISTSGDTNYGYTF. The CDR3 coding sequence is TGTGCCATCAGCACATCGGGAGATACTAACTATGGCTACACCTTC.

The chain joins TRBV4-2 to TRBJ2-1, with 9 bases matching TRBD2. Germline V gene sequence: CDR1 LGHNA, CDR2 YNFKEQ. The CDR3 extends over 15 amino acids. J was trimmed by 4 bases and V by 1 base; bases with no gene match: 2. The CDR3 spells CASSQGAGGYNEQFF. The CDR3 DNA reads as TGTGCCAGCAGCCAAGGAGCGGGGGGTTACAATGAGCAGTTCTTC.

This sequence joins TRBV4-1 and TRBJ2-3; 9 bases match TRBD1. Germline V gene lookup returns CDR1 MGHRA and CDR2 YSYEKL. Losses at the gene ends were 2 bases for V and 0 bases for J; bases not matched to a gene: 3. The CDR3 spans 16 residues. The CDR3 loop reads CASSQTGGRSTDTQYF. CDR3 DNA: TGCGCCAGCAGCCAAACAGGGGGCCGTAGCACAGATACGCAGTATTTT.

The CDR3 region has the DNA TGCGCCAGCAAGCTAGTCGAGGGCCAGCCCCAGCATTTT. Amino acid sequence: CASKLVEGQPQHF. The J gene is TRBJ1-5, the V gene TRBV10-2; D gene unclear. The CDR3 has 13 residues. From germline, CDR1 is WSHSY and CDR2 SAAADI. Trimming took off 7 bases at V and 7 bases at J, with 14 bases between the two ends.

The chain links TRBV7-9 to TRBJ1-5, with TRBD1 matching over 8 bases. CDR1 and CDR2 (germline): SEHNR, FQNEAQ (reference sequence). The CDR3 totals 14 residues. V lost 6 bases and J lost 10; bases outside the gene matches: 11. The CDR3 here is CASSFTGGSQPQHF. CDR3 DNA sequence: TGTGCCAGCAGTTTCACAGGGGGATCTCAACCCCAGCATTTT.

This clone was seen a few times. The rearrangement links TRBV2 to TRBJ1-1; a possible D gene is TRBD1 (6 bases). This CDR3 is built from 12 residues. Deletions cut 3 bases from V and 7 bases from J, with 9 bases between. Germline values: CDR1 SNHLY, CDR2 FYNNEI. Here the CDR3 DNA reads TGTGCCAGCAGTGATAACAGGGATGAAGCTTTCTTT. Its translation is CASSDNRDEAFF.